This is a list of T cell receptor beta chains from one sample in a study of blood T cell repertoires in COVID-19. Using immunoSEQ multiplex PCR, the repertoire was profiled, and TCRdb retains in-frame clones only, with some absent. The sample has under 75,000 clones, around 90% seen once; the top ten hold less than 20%. The sample was peripheral blood. The receptors were gathered from a woman older than 75 with active COVID-19. The CDR3 runs from the conserved cysteine through the conserved F or W. Each record gives: V gene, CDR3 protein.

V gene: TRBV6-6; CDR3 protein: CASSLQGAKTQYF
V gene: TRBV19; CDR3 protein: CASTRGTSGHNEQFF
V gene: TRBV18; CDR3 protein: CASSSLTNTEAFF
V gene: TRBV28; CDR3 protein: CASSPGQGVRQPQHF
V gene: TRBV7-2; CDR3 protein: CASSSRTNEKLFF
V gene: TRBV18; CDR3 protein: CASSPRQGIYEQYF
V gene: TRBV5-4; CDR3 protein: CASSLGLAGGWNEQFF
V gene: TRBV7-2; CDR3 protein: CASSLGGQGNQPQHF
V gene: TRBV6-1; CDR3 protein: CASSEGTAIYEQYF
V gene: TRBV5-1; CDR3 protein: CASSLEAGADTQYF
V gene: TRBV18; CDR3 protein: CASSPSGTGLDSYNEQFF
V gene: TRBV7-3; CDR3 protein: CASSFAGPTDTQYF
V gene: TRBV11-2; CDR3 protein: CASSLIRAGNMKYF
V gene: TRBV24-1; CDR3 protein: CATSDSRGLQETQYF
V gene: TRBV5-1; CDR3 protein: CASSLGTSGGSKTQYF
V gene: TRBV3-1/TRBV3-2; CDR3 protein: CASGDRHDYNSPLHF
V gene: TRBV30; CDR3 protein: CAWRPGSRAYGNTIYF
V gene: TRBV5-4; CDR3 protein: CASSFSGVSYNEQFF
V gene: TRBV7-3; CDR3 protein: CASSPSRASGGAGEQFF
V gene: TRBV5-1; CDR3 protein: CASSPATETDTQYF
V gene: TRBV7-2; CDR3 protein: CASSPRGIESNVLTF
V gene: TRBV14; CDR3 protein: CASSRGLASLGETQYF
V gene: TRBV7-9; CDR3 protein: CASSLSISGGLETQYF
V gene: TRBV9; CDR3 protein: CASSDGQGAYNSPLHF
V gene: TRBV30; CDR3 protein: CAWNKRQSNTGELFF
V gene: TRBV12-3/TRBV12-4; CDR3 protein: CASSLSRGNTIYF
V gene: TRBV19; CDR3 protein: CASSIFGQGAGGYTF
V gene: TRBV7-8; CDR3 protein: CASSLRLSGGSLTGELFF
V gene: TRBV7-9; CDR3 protein: CASSPTGGTEAFF
V gene: TRBV11-1; CDR3 protein: CASSGRGSSYEQYF
V gene: TRBV5-1; CDR3 protein: CASSVTGTSGGGDTQYF
V gene: TRBV4-1; CDR3 protein: CASNILRAKNIQYF
V gene: TRBV5-1; CDR3 protein: CASNFFLAGQETQYF
V gene: TRBV5-4; CDR3 protein: CASSFPGLAGGDTQYF
V gene: TRBV30; CDR3 protein: CAWSRTGRTYEQYF
V gene: TRBV28; CDR3 protein: CASSTADRATGQPQHF
V gene: TRBV5-6; CDR3 protein: CASSLRGYRLYEQYF
V gene: TRBV5-4; CDR3 protein: CASSLGGTGSISGNTIYF
V gene: TRBV27; CDR3 protein: CASSLLGAGTVTDTQYF
V gene: TRBV4-2; CDR3 protein: CASSQEWQEWGVQPQHF
V gene: TRBV7-2; CDR3 protein: CASSLALGGSYEQYF
V gene: TRBV6-5; CDR3 protein: CASSTGGAGANVLTF
V gene: TRBV2; CDR3 protein: CASSEQGGEQFF
V gene: TRBV5-1; CDR3 protein: CASSPRLAGAGETQYF
V gene: TRBV18; CDR3 protein: CASSGQHSYNEQFF
V gene: TRBV2; CDR3 protein: CASSYLGVGETQYF
V gene: TRBV6-4; CDR3 protein: CASSEDREAGELFF